This TCR beta chain was obtained from a study of T cell repertoires in cytomegalovirus infection. About the research overall: CMV infection together with matching HLA type was indicated by public TCR beta signatures.

Study-wide points: HLA-C-restricted, CMV-specific TCR beta clonotypes were dominant ex vivo.

Trimming left V 5 bases short and J 5 bases short, with 13 bases between. The germline V gene encodes CDR1 SGHVS and CDR2 FNYEAQ. The CDR3 length is 14 residues. TCRdb re-derived calls from the reads in MiXCR, one entry per CDR3 protein. The sample has some 700,000 distinct CDR3 sequences; around 32% are singletons. Remarks on this clonotype: Antigen: not known.

The TCR sequence derives from a human donor in good health (CMV status not recorded). Some clones in this sample may be carry-over from other donors' samples. Material: cultured PBMCs, obtained from culture after CMV antigen stimulation. The chain couples TRBV7-6 to TRBJ1-5; unclear D gene. The CDR3 DNA follows: TGTGCCAGCAGCCCGTACCGTGGGGATCAGCCCCAGCATTTT. It is translated as CASSPYRGDQPQHF. Combining the CDR3 with reference TRBV7-6 and TRBJ1-5 gives the whole variable domain GAGVSQSPRYKVTKRGQDVALRCDPISGHVSLYWYRQALGQGPEFLTYFNYEAQQDKSGLPNDRFSAERPEGSISTLTIQRTEQRDSAMYRCASSPYRGDQPQHFGDGTRLSIL.